This T cell receptor beta chain was recorded in a study of T cells in localized non-small cell lung cancer. Study findings and constraints: Blood T cell density predicted longer survival; adjacent-lung clonality, shorter. Heterogeneity stays possible, as sequencing covered only one tumor region. The highest T cell clonality was in uninvolved adjacent lung, above tumor. Out of the top 100 tumor clones, a median around 60 were seen in adjacent lung.

To note about this clone: Its antigen is not known.

V lost 2 bases and J lost 8; bases outside the gene matches: 10. The germline CDR1 and CDR2 sequences are MNHNS and SASEGT. The CDR3 length is 16 residues. Method: immunoSEQ multiplex PCR; TCRdb's copy keeps in-frame clones and lacks some. The sample lists about 78,000 clones; 84% were seen once. The clonotype originates from a man aged 40 to 70 with stage I lung adenocarcinoma. The J gene is TRBJ1-4, the V gene TRBV6-1; TRBD1 matches at 8 bases. Sequences were derived from peripheral blood, sampled before any cancer treatment. CDR3 coding DNA: TGTGCCAGCAGTGAATGGGGAAGGGGACAGGACGAAAAACTGTTTTTT. Translated, it gives CASSEWGRGQDEKLFF.